These T cell receptor beta chains were read from a single sample in a study of vaccination effects on CD4 cells after COVID-19. Their antigens are not known. The method was immunoSEQ multiplex PCR; TCRdb's version includes in-frame clones alone and lacks a portion of them. The sample records approximately 54,000 clones, 75% to 90% being singletons. This sample comprised CD4+ T cells from PBMCs cultured with HCoV-229E spike peptides, obtained before COVID-19 vaccination. Receptors originate from a human donor who received a COVID-19 vaccine. The CDR3 runs from the conserved cysteine through the conserved F or W. The D gene is left open where the match is weak. Clone size, where shown, is once, few, many, or a class for clones that have expanded.

-	TRBD2	TRBV6-5	TRBJ2-1	CASSFTSGAYNEQFF	TGTGCCAGCAGTTTTACTAGCGGGGCATACAATGAGCAGTTCTTC
-	-	TRBV6-6	TRBJ1-5	CASSIGGNQPQHF	TGTGCCAGCAGCATAGGGGGGAATCAGCCCCAGCATTTT
-	-	TRBV7-2	TRBJ1-5	CASSTDRSNQPQHF	TGTGCCAGCAGTACCGACAGAAGCAATCAGCCCCAGCATTTT
few	TRBD1	TRBV30	TRBJ2-1	CALTDRSGTGGSNEQFF	TGTGCCTTAACCGACAGATCCGGGACAGGGGGGTCTAATGAGCAGTTCTTC
-	-	TRBV3-1/TRBV3-2	TRBJ2-2	CASSFVQISISGELFF	TGTGCCAGCAGCTTCGTTCAGATCTCTATATCCGGGGAGCTGTTTTTT
once	TRBD1	TRBV7-2	TRBJ1-2	CASSLAPGTGRNSYTF	TGTGCCAGCAGCTTAGCGCCCGGGACAGGGAGGAATAGCTACACCTTC
-	TRBD1	TRBV5-8	TRBJ2-3	CASPTLPGQGGTDTQYF	TGTGCCAGCCCAACTTTACCGGGACAGGGGGGAACAGATACGCAGTATTTT
-	-	TRBV10-3	TRBJ1-1	CAISELGGDTEAFF	TGTGCCATCAGTGAGCTGGGGGGGGACACTGAAGCTTTCTTT
-	TRBD1	TRBV5-1	TRBJ2-1	CASSRMGTGGATEGNEQFF	TGCGCCAGCAGCCGAATGGGGACAGGCGGCGCGACGGAGGGCAATGAGCAGTTCTTC
-	-	TRBV10-3	TRBJ2-3	CAISGSTRDTQYF	TGTGCCATCAGTGGATCCACCCGGGATACGCAGTATTTT
once	-	TRBV10-3	TRBJ1-4	CAISGHTNEKLFF	TGTGCCATCAGTGGACATACTAATGAAAAACTGTTTTTT
-	-	TRBV28	TRBJ1-1	CASSTQGFTEAFF	TGTGCCAGCAGCACACAGGGATTTACTGAAGCTTTCTTT
-	TRBD2	TRBV30	TRBJ2-5	CAWSVGLAGGPQYF	TGTGCCTGGAGTGTAGGGTTAGCGGGGGGCCCTCAGTACTTC
-	TRBD1	TRBV12-5	TRBJ2-5	CASGVGTGGRETQYF	TGTGCTAGTGGTGTTGGGACAGGGGGAAGGGAGACCCAGTACTTC
-	-	TRBV5-6	TRBJ1-2	CASSLGQAGGYTF	TGTGCCAGCAGCTTGGGCCAGGCGGGAGGCTACACCTTC
-	TRBD1	TRBV6-6	TRBJ2-2	CASSYRTGGRTGELFF	TGTGCCAGCAGTTATCGGACAGGGGGTCGGACCGGGGAGCTGTTTTTT
-	-	TRBV29-1	TRBJ1-2	CSVEAQFGRRSGGYTF	TGCAGCGTTGAAGCCCAATTCGGAAGGCGATCCGGTGGCTACACCTTC
-	-	TRBV12-5	TRBJ2-2	CASGLGHGNTGELFF	TGTGCTAGTGGTTTGGGCCACGGGAACACCGGGGAGCTGTTTTTT
-	TRBD1	TRBV9	TRBJ2-3	CASRYGTGSPDTQYF	TGTGCCAGCCGTTACGGGACAGGGTCGCCCGATACGCAGTATTTT
-	-	TRBV6-5	TRBJ2-3	CASSFRASTDTQYF	TGTGCCAGCAGTTTCCGGGCCAGCACAGATACGCAGTATTTT
-	-	TRBV6-2/TRBV6-3	TRBJ1-1	CASSHPTQSTEAFF	TGTGCCAGCAGTCATCCGACACAGTCGACTGAAGCTTTCTTT
-	-	TRBV7-3	TRBJ2-3	CARKVGGVSTDTQYF	TGTGCCAGGAAGGTCGGGGGAGTAAGCACAGATACGCAGTATTTT
-	-	TRBV28	TRBJ2-3	CASRGFGSTDTQYF	TGTGCCAGCAGGGGCTTTGGTAGCACAGATACGCAGTATTTT
-	TRBD1	TRBV4-1	TRBJ2-3	CASSSRQGDTQYF	TGCGCCAGCAGCTCTAGACAGGGCGATACGCAGTATTTT
-	-	TRBV5-5	TRBJ2-2	CASSLMGRPNTGELFF	TGTGCCAGCAGCTTAATGGGACGACCGAACACCGGGGAGCTGTTTTTT
-	-	TRBV3-1/TRBV3-2	TRBJ2-2	CASSLRDISTGELFF	TGTGCCAGCAGCCTCCGGGACATATCCACCGGGGAGCTGTTTTTT